This TCR beta chain was identified in a study of shared clonotypes between healthy human individuals. In the study overall: The donor pool was made up of two women and three men aged 18 to 49.

Evenly divided among several immunoSEQ plates was the genomic DNA of each subset. The table came from immunoSEQ multiplex PCR; TCRdb's copy has only in-frame clones and leaves some out. The data contain approximately 530,000 clones, 90% to 96% of them seen just once; the ten biggest clones take up roughly 0.06%. The CDR3 runs to 17 residues. Germline CDR1 LNHNV, CDR2 YYDKDF (reference sequence). V was clipped by 3 bases and J by 0 bases, with 15 bases between them. The sample consisted of naive CD4+ T cells sorted from blood. The subset was: CD45RA+ positively selected. The V gene is TRBV15, the J gene TRBJ2-1; D not resolved. The clonotype comes from a woman aged 25-40 years in good health. CDR3 coding DNA: TGTGCCACCAGCAGTCTACGGCCAATTTACTCCTACAATGAGCAGTTCTTC. Protein product: CATSSLRPIYSYNEQFF.